Described below is a single T cell receptor beta chain sequence and its context. The antigen is unknown. The record originates from a study of CD8 T cells in ankylosing spondylitis. Study-wide results and limits: A TCR beta motif of eight or nine highly homologous variants seemed to mark ankylosing spondylitis blood.

MiXCR, applied by TCRdb to the 5' RACE reads, yields one record per CDR3 protein. The sample has about 800,000 distinct CDR3 sequences, about 10% seen once; the top ten hold just over 0.5%. This CDR3 region has 13 residues. J lost 6 bases, V lost 6 bases, and 3 bases had no gene match. From germline, CDR1 is MNHNY and CDR2 SVGAGI (reference sequence). The sample taken for sequencing was blood, either unsorted or a sorted T cell fraction (not recorded which). The chain employs TRBV6-6 and TRBJ2-1; 9 positions match TRBD2. The source is a male donor with ankylosing spondylitis. This chain's CDR3 is CASRSSGSNEQFF. The CDR3 nucleotides read TGTGCCAGCAGAAGTAGCGGGAGCAATGAGCAGTTCTTC.